This TCR beta chain was sequenced in a study of blood T cell repertoires in COVID-19. Study information: Sample material is recorded as cDNA or gDNA derived from T cells, B-cell-depleted T cells, or PBMCs.

The CDR3 has 16 amino acids. Germline trimming cut 3 bases from V and 8 bases from J; bases unmatched to any gene: 11. Germline CDR1 SGHRS, CDR2 YFSETQ. Individuals drawn from under 30 US areas were about 18 to 90 years old. The repertoire was sequenced with immunoSEQ multiplex PCR; TCRdb's copy has only in-frame clones and lacks some. In the table there are around 250,000 clones, just under 90% of which are singletons. The sequence came from a man aged 50 to 60 who had been exposed to COVID-19. This chain joins TRBV5-1 and TRBJ1-2, with TRBD1 matching over 12 bases. The source material was PBMCs or T cells enriched from blood (not recorded which). The CDR3 sequence is CASSSGPGQGAKGYTF. Written as DNA, the CDR3 is TGCGCCAGCAGCTCCGGACCGGGACAGGGGGCGAAAGGCTACACCTTC.